The clone carrying this T cell receptor (beta chain) was seen a few times. The target antigen is unknown. The data originate from a study of post-analysis software for immune sequencing data. Study in general: The patients showed relapsing-remitting, secondary progressive and progressive-relapsing multiple sclerosis courses. General observations from the study: TRBV segments more frequent in patients than in controls numbered roughly five and included TRBV5-6, TRBV5-1 and TRBV20-1. Normalized Chao1 diversity was significantly lower in multiple sclerosis patients than in controls.

The germline gives CDR1 MNHEY, CDR2 SMNVEV (reference sequence). The CDR3 is 15 amino acids. Trimming cost V 6 bases and J 4 bases; bases outside gene matches: 8. Tagging with unique molecular identifiers was a feature of the TCR beta cDNA libraries. There were roughly 0.95 to 11 million T cells, and about 540,000 cDNA molecules came from them. TCRdb analysed the PCR reads with MiXCR anew, one entry per CDR3 protein. The sample has about 770,000 distinct CDR3 sequences, 35% to 55% seen once. The sequenced sample consisted of blood. The J gene is TRBJ2-3, the V gene TRBV27, with 9 bases lining up with TRBD2. The source of this sequence is a girl aged 5-17 years with multiple sclerosis. CDR3 in amino acids: CASSYSGSVSDTQYF. CDR3 sequence (DNA): TGTGCCAGCAGCTATAGCGGGAGCGTCTCAGATACGCAGTATTTT.